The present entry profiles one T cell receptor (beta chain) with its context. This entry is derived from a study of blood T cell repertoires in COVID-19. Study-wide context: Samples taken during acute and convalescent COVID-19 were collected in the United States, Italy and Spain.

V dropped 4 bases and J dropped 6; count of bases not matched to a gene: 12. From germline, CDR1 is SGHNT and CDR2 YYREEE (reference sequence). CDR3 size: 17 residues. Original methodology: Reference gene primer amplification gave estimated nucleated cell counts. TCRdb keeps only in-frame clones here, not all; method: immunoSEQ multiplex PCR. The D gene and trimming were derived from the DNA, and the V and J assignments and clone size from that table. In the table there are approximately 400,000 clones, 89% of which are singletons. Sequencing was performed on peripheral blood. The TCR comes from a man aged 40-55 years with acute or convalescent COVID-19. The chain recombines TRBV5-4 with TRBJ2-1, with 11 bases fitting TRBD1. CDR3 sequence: CASSHPGTGGGRNEQFF. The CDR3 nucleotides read TGTGCCAGCAGCCACCCTGGGACAGGGGGAGGTCGCAATGAGCAGTTCTTC.